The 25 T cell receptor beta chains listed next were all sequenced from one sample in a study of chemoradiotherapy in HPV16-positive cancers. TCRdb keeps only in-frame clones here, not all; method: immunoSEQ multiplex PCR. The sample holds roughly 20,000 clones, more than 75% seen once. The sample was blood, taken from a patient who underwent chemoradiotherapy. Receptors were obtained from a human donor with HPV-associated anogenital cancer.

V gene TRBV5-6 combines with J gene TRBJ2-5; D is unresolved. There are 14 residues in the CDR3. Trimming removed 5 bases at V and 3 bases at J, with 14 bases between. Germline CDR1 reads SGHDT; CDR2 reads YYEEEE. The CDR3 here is CASSFPTNEETQYF. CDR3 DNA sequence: TGTGCCAGCAGTTTCCCGACAAACGAAGAGACCCAGTACTTC.

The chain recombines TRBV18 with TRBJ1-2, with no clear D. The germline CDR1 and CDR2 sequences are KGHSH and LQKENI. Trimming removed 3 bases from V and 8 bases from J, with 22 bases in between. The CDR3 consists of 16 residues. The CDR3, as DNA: TGTGCCAGCTCACCCGTTGGAACACACAGCTTTCGAGGCTACACCTTC. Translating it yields CASSPVGTHSFRGYTF.

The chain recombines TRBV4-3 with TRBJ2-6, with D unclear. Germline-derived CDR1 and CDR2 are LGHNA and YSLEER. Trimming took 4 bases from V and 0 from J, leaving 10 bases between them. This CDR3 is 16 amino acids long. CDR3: CASSPEDASGANVLTF. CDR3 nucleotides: TGCGCCAGCAGCCCTGAGGATGCCTCTGGGGCCAACGTCCTGACTTTC.

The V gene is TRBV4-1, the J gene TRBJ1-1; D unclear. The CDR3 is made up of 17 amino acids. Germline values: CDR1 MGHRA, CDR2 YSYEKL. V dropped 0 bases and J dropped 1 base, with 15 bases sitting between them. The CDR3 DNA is TGCGCCAGCAGCCAAGACCCAGCGTTGATTCAGAACACTGAAGCTTTCTTT. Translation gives CASSQDPALIQNTEAFF.

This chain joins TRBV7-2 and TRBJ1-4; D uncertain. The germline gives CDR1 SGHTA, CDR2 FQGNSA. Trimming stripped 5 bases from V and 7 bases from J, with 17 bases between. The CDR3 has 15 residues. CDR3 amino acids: CASSAPPGSGEKLFF. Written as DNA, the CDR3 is TGTGCCAGCAGCGCGCCGCCGGGATCGGGTGAAAAACTGTTTTTT.

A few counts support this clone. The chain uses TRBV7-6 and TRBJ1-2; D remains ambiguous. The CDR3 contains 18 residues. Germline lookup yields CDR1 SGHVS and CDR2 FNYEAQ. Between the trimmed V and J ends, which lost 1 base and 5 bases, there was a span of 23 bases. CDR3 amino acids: CASSLVPRWQNLMYGYTF. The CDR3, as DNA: TGTGCCAGCAGCTTAGTCCCGAGGTGGCAGAATCTTATGTATGGCTACACCTTC.

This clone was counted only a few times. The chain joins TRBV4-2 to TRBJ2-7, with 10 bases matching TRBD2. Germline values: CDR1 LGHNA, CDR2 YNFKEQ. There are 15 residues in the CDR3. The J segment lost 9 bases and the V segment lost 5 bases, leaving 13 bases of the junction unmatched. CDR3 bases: TGTGCCAGCAGCTCCCGGGTAGCGGGGGGCGTGGGGCAGTACTTC. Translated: CASSSRVAGGVGQYF.

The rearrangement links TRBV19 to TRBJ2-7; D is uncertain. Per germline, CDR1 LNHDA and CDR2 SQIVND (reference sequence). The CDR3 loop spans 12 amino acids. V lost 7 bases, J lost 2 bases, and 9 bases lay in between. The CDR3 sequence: CASIGGPYEQYF. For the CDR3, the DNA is TGTGCCAGTATTGGCGGACCCTACGAGCAGTACTTC. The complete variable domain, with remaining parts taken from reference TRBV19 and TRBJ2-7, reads DGGITQSPKYLFRKEGQNVTLSCEQNLNHDAMYWYRQDPGQGLRLIYYSQIVNDFQKGDIAEGYSVSREKKESFPLTVTSAQKNPTAFYLCASIGGPYEQYFGPGTRLTVT.

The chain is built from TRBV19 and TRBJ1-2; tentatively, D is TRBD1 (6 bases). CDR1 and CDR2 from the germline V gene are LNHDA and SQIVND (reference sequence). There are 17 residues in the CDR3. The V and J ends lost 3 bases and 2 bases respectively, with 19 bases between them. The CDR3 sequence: CASSISSYKGENYGYTF. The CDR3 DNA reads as TGTGCCAGTAGTATCAGTTCATACAAGGGGGAAAACTATGGCTACACCTTC.

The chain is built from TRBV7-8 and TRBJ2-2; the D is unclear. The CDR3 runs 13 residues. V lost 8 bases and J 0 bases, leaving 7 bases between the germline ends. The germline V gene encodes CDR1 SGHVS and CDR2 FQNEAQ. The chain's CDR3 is CASGITNTGELFF. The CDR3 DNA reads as TGTGCCAGCGGGATAACGAACACCGGGGAGCTGTTTTTT.

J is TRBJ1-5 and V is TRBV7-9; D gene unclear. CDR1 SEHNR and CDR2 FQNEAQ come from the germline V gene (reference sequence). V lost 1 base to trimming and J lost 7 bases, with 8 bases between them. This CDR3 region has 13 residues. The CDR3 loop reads CASSLVLEQPQHF. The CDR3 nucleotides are TGTGCCAGCAGCTTAGTTTTAGAACAGCCCCAGCATTTT.

CDR3 sequence reads: CASSLVSSYNSPLHF. The DNA for the CDR3 is TGTGCCAGCAGCTTAGTAAGCTCCTATAATTCACCCCTCCACTTT. V usage is TRBV13 and J usage is TRBJ1-6; D not certain. Between the trimmed V and J ends, which lost 1 base and 0 bases, there was a span of 4 bases. This CDR3 has 15 amino acids. The germline gives CDR1 PRHDT, CDR2 FYEKMQ (reference sequence).

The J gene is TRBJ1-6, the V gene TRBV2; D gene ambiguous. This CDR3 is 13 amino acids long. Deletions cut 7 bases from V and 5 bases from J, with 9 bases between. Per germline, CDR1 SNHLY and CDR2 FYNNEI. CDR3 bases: TGTGCCAGCAATCGGCACGATAATTCACCCCTCCACTTT. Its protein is CASNRHDNSPLHF.

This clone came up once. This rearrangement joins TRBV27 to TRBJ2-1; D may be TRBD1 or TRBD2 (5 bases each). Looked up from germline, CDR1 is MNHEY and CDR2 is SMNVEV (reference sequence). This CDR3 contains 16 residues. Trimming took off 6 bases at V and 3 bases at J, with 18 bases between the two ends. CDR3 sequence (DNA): TGTGCCAGCAGGATCGGTTATGGGGGAAACTACAATGAGCAGTTCTTC. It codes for CASRIGYGGNYNEQFF.

CDR3: CASSLDREREQYF. The CDR3 nucleotides read TGTGCCAGCAGCTTAGATCGGGAGAGGGAGCAGTACTTC. The chain recombines TRBV11-2 with TRBJ2-7; D perhaps matches TRBD2 (6 bases). The germline CDR1 and CDR2 sequences are SGHAT and FQNNGV. The length of the CDR3 is 13 residues. V lost 0 bases to trimming and J lost 7 bases, with 10 bases between them.

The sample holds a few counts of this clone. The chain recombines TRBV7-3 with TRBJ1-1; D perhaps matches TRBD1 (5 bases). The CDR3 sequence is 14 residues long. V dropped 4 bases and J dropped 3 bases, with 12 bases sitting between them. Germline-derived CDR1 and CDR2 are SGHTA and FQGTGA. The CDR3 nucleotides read TGTGCCAGCAGCTACCAGGGTGGGGACACTGAAGCTTTCTTT. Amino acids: CASSYQGGDTEAFF.

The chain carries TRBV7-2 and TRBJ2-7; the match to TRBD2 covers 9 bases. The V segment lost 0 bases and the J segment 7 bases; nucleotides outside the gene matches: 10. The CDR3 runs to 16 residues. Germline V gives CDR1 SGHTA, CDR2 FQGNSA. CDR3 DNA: TGTGCCAGCAGCTTAGCATGGGCGGGGGGGCCAGGGGAGCAGTACTTC. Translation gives CASSLAWAGGPGEQYF.

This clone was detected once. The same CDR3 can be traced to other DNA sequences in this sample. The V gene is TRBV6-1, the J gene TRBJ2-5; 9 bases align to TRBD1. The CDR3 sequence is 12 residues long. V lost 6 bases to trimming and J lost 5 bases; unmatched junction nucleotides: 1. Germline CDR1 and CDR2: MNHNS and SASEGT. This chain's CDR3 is CASRGTGETQYF. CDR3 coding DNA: TGTGCCAGCAGGGGGACAGGGGAGACCCAGTACTTC.

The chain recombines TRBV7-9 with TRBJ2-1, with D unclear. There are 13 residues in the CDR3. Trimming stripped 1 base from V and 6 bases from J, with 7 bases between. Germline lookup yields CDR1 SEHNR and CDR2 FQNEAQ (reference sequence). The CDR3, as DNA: TGTGCCAGCAGCTTAGTCCGCATCAATGAGCAGTTCTTC. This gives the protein CASSLVRINEQFF.

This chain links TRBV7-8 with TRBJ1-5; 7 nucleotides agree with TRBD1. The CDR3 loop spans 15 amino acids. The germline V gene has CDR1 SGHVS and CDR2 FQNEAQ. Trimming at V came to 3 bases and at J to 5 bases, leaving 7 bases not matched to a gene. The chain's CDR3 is CASSFRQGKDQPQHF. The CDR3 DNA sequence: TGTGCCAGCAGCTTCAGACAGGGAAAAGATCAGCCCCAGCATTTT.

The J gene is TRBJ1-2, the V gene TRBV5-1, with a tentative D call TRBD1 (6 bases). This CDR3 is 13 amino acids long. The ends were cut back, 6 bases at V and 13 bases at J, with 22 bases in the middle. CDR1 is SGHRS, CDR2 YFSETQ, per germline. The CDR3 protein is CASKITGSLNCTF. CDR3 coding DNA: TGCGCCAGCAAGATTACAGGGTCCCTGAATTGCACCTTC.

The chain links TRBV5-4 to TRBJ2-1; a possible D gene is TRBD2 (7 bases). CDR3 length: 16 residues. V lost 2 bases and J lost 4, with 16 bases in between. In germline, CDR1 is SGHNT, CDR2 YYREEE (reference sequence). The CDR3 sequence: CASSFGGGLRYNEQFF. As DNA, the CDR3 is TGTGCCAGCAGCTTTGGGGGGGGGCTAAGATACAATGAGCAGTTCTTC. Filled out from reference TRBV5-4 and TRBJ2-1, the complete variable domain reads ETGVTQSPTHLIKTRGQQVTLRCSSQSGHNTVSWYQQALGQGPQFIFQYYREEENGRGNFPPRFSGLQFPNYSSELNVNALELDDSALYLCASSFGGGLRYNEQFFGPGTRLTVL.

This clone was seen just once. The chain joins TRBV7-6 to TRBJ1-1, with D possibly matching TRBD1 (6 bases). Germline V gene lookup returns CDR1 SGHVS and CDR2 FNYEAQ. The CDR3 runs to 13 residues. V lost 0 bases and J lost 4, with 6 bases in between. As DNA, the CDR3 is TGTGCCAGCAGCTTAGCGGGGGCCACTGAAGCTTTCTTT. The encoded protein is CASSLAGATEAFF.

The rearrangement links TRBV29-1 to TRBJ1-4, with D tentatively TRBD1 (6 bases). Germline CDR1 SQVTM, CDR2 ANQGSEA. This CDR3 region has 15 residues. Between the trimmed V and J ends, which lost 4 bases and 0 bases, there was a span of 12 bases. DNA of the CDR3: TGCAGCGTTGCATCGGGGGGCGCAACTAATGAAAAACTGTTTTTT. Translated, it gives CSVASGGATNEKLFF.

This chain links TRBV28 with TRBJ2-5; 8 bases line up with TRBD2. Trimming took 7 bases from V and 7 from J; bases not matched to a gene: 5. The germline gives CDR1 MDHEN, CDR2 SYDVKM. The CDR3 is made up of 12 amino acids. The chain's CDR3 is CASTNSGATQYF. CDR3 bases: TGTGCCAGCACGAATAGCGGGGCGACCCAGTACTTC.